The 19 T cell receptor beta chains presented below share a single source sample, sequenced in a study of cytomegalovirus exposure and HLA in healthy donors. The PCR made use of 60 Vbeta and 13 Jbeta primers. TCRdb's table, derived via immunoSEQ multiplex PCR, lists solely in-frame clones and lacks some. The data show about 160,000 clones, with about 75% seen just once and 1.3% to 1.5% held by the top ten. Sequencing was carried out using PBMCs. These receptors were obtained from a man between 18 and 29 years old in good health and CMV-seronegative.

The rearrangement joins TRBV5-1 to TRBJ2-2; TRBD2 matches at 7 bases. V lost 5 bases and J lost 0; bases outside the gene matches: 7. CDR3 size: 16 residues. CDR1 and CDR2 (germline): SGHRS, YFSETQ. The DNA of the CDR3 is TGCGCCAGCAGGGCCCTAGCGGAAGCGAACACCGGGGAGCTGTTTTTT. It translates to CASRALAEANTGELFF.

This chain joins TRBV27 and TRBJ2-3; TRBD1 agrees at 7 bases. This CDR3 comprises 17 residues. Germline V gene lookup returns CDR1 MNHEY and CDR2 SMNVEV (reference sequence). V lost 2 bases, J lost 6 bases, and 14 bases stayed unmatched. DNA of the CDR3: TGTGCCAGCAGTTTACCCACCTTAAGGGGGCGAATGGATACGCAGTATTTT. It codes for CASSLPTLRGRMDTQYF.

V usage is TRBV25-1 and J usage is TRBJ1-2; D unresolved. V was clipped by 4 bases and J by 8 bases, with 17 bases between them. The CDR3 totals 14 residues. Germline CDR1 reads MGHDK; CDR2 reads SYGVNS. The CDR3 protein is CASSAGNGRGGYTF. Written as DNA, the CDR3 is TGTGCCAGCAGTGCCGGGAACGGCCGAGGGGGCTACACCTTC.

The chain is built from TRBV29-1 and TRBJ1-1; D possibly corresponds to TRBD1 (5 bases). The ends were cut back, 1 base at V and 5 bases at J, with 14 bases in the middle. The germline CDR1 and CDR2 sequences are SQVTM and ANQGSEA. The CDR3 extends over 14 amino acids. The CDR3 DNA is TGCAGCGTTGAAGCGCGGGGCGGAAAAACTGAAGCTTTCTTT. This codes for CSVEARGGKTEAFF. The whole variable domain, remainder taken from reference TRBV29-1 and TRBJ1-1, is SAVISQKPSRDICQRGTSLTIQCQVDSQVTMMFWYRQQPGQSLTLIATANQGSEATYESGFVIDKFPISRPNLTFSTLTVSNMSPEDSSIYLCSVEARGGKTEAFFGQGTRLTVV.

In this sample, this clone turned up a few times. The chain recombines TRBV11-2 with TRBJ2-1; 13 bases fit TRBD2. The CDR3 is 15 residues long. Germline V gene lookup returns CDR1 SGHAT and CDR2 FQNNGV. Unmatched junction bases numbered 3, after V lost 1 base and J lost 9 bases. The CDR3 region is CASSLGLAGGPEQFF. CDR3 sequence (DNA): TGTGCCAGCAGCTTAGGACTAGCGGGAGGACCTGAGCAGTTCTTC.

The chain combines TRBV7-6 with TRBJ2-3; TRBD2 is a possible D gene (5 bases). The CDR3 contains 12 residues. Trimming removed 2 bases at V and 13 bases at J, with 13 bases between. Per the germline V gene, CDR1 is SGHVS and CDR2 is FNYEAQ. The CDR3 sequence: CASSLNGVREYF. DNA for the CDR3: TGTGCCAGCAGCTTAAATGGGGTGAGGGAGTATTTT.

J is TRBJ1-1 and V is TRBV5-1, with a tentative D call TRBD1 (5 bases). Deletions cut 0 bases from V and 5 bases from J, with 17 bases between. Germline CDR1 reads SGHRS; CDR2 reads YFSETQ. The CDR3 contains 16 residues. CDR3 region: CASSLVLGGARTEAFF. The CDR3 DNA is TGCGCCAGCAGCTTGGTACTGGGAGGGGCCAGGACTGAAGCTTTCTTT.

V usage is TRBV5-5 and J usage is TRBJ2-1; 9 bases agree with TRBD2. After removal of 2 bases from V and 3 bases from J, the junction contained 3 bases not matched to a gene. The CDR3 has 15 residues. CDR1 is SGHKS, CDR2 YYEKEE, per germline (reference sequence). CDR3 sequence (DNA): TGTGCCAGCAGCTTCGGACTAGCGAGCTACAATGAGCAGTTCTTC. Its protein product is CASSFGLASYNEQFF.

The table lists this clone with a few counts. In DNA form, the CDR3 reads TGTGCCAGCAGATCTAATGTCCCCAGACAAGGGGCCCCTTCCAATGAGCAGTTCTTC. Residues: CASRSNVPRQGAPSNEQFF. This chain links TRBV2 with TRBJ2-1, with TRBD1 as a possible D gene (5 bases). The ends were cut back, 6 bases at V and 6 bases at J, with 30 bases in the middle. The germline V gene encodes CDR1 SNHLY and CDR2 FYNNEI. CDR3 length: 19 amino acids.

This chain uses TRBV19 with TRBJ2-7; 9 nucleotides agree with TRBD1. The CDR3 runs to 14 residues. The V segment lost 5 bases and the J segment 9 bases; nucleotides outside the gene matches: 11. CDR1 is LNHDA and CDR2 is SQIVND in the germline V gene (reference sequence). The CDR3 sequence: CASSRSGTGHGQYF. The CDR3 bases are TGTGCCAGTAGTCGTTCCGGGACAGGGCACGGGCAGTACTTC. The full variable domain, in which reference TRBV19 and TRBJ2-7 provide the parts outside the CDR3, is DGGITQSPKYLFRKEGQNVTLSCEQNLNHDAMYWYRQDPGQGLRLIYYSQIVNDFQKGDIAEGYSVSREKKESFPLTVTSAQKNPTAFYLCASSRSGTGHGQYFGPGTRLTVT.

The chain couples TRBV5-3 to TRBJ2-3, with D tentatively TRBD2 (7 bases). TRBV5-3 is sorted into the ORF group, with uncertain function. V was cut by 4 bases and J by 1 base, with 10 bases left in between. The CDR3 consists of 14 residues. The CDR3 DNA is TGTGCCAGAAGCCTGCGGGGGCGCACAGATACGCAGTATTTT. This translates into CARSLRGRTDTQYF.

This clone was counted a few times. The J gene is TRBJ2-3, the V gene TRBV5-4; possibly TRBD2 for D (6 bases). Per germline, CDR1 SGHNT and CDR2 YYREEE (reference sequence). There are 15 residues in the CDR3. With 4 bases removed from V and 1 base from J, the gap between germline ends came to 13 bases. The CDR3 reads CASSQEGSGTDTQYF. The CDR3 nucleotides are TGTGCCAGCAGCCAGGAGGGCAGCGGCACAGATACGCAGTATTTT. Using reference TRBV5-4 and TRBJ2-3 for the parts outside the CDR3, the full variable domain is ETGVTQSPTHLIKTRGQQVTLRCSSQSGHNTVSWYQQALGQGPQFIFQYYREEENGRGNFPPRFSGLQFPNYSSELNVNALELDDSALYLCASSQEGSGTDTQYFGPGTRLTVL.

V usage is TRBV6-5 and J usage is TRBJ2-5; 7 bases are a match to TRBD2. The CDR3 has 14 residues. The germline V gene has CDR1 MNHEY and CDR2 SVGAGI. V dropped 7 bases and J dropped 5; count of bases not matched to a gene: 10. The CDR3 DNA reads as TGTGCCAGCATTTCCACGATGGGAGGGGAGACCCAGTACTTC. The encoded protein is CASISTMGGETQYF.

The chain carries TRBV4-1 and TRBJ2-7; the D is unclear. The CDR3 runs to 14 residues. The V gene's germline CDR1 is MGHRA and CDR2 YSYEKL. With 3 bases removed from V and 7 bases from J, the gap between germline ends came to 16 bases. CDR3 loop: CASSQVQSTLEQYF. Here the CDR3 DNA reads TGCGCCAGCAGCCAGGTGCAGTCGACTTTGGAGCAGTACTTC.

The chain recombines TRBV27 with TRBJ2-7, with TRBD2 identical over 10 bases. CDR1 and CDR2 (germline): MNHEY, SMNVEV (reference sequence). This CDR3 is built from 16 residues. J was trimmed by 1 base and V by 5 bases; bases with no gene match: 8. The CDR3 bases are TGTGCCAGCAGTCCGTCTAGCGGGAGAGTATCCTACGAGCAGTACTTC. Translated: CASSPSSGRVSYEQYF.

The rearrangement uses TRBV6-5 and TRBJ1-2; a possible D gene is TRBD1 (5 bases). Trimming pared 0 bases from V and 4 bases from J, leaving 9 bases between. Germline V CDR1 and CDR2: MNHEY, SVGAGI. This CDR3 comprises 14 residues. CDR3 sequence: CASSYSPGGYGYTF. CDR3 DNA: TGTGCCAGCAGTTACTCGCCGGGGGGCTATGGCTACACCTTC.

The CDR3 region is CASSDRSSYEQYF. The CDR3 DNA reads TGTGCCAGTTCGGACAGATCCTCCTACGAGCAGTACTTC. The V and J genes are TRBV5-4 and TRBJ2-7, with D maybe TRBD1 (6 bases). This CDR3 is 13 amino acids long. Germline V gene lookup returns CDR1 SGHNT and CDR2 YYREEE (reference sequence). Trimming shortened V by 8 bases and J by 0 bases, and 12 bases separated the two germline ends.

This chain joins TRBV5-5 and TRBJ2-3, with 7 bases fitting TRBD2. The CDR3 extends over 13 amino acids. Trimming removed 4 bases from V and 10 bases from J; junction bases left unmatched: 9. The germline CDR1 and CDR2 sequences are SGHKS and YYEKEE (reference sequence). CDR3 in amino acids: CASSLAGGLSQYF. CDR3 bases: TGTGCCAGCAGCCTAGCCGGGGGACTATCGCAGTATTTT.

The V call is TRBV27, the J call TRBJ2-7, with D possibly being TRBD1 (6 bases). The V end lost 5 bases, the J end lost 3 bases, and 17 bases lay between the germline ends. The CDR3 runs to 15 residues. Germline assignment: CDR1 MNHEY and CDR2 SMNVEV (reference sequence). The CDR3 sequence: CASSLRDDRNYEQYF. Written as DNA, the CDR3 is TGTGCCAGCAGTCTACGGGATGACAGGAACTACGAGCAGTACTTC.